The clone carrying this T cell receptor beta chain was observed a few times. The sample originates from a study of shared clonotypes between healthy human individuals. Trimming shortened V by 0 bases and J by 0 bases, and 17 bases separated the two germline ends. The CDR3 is made up of 18 amino acids. Germline CDR1 MGHRA, CDR2 YSYEKL. Data came from immunoSEQ multiplex PCR; TCRdb stores just in-frame clones and leaves some out. The table has about half a million clones, 79% seen once. The sample taken for sequencing was PBMCs. This receptor was taken from a woman aged 35 to 49 in good health. Some clones in this sample may be carry-over from other donors' samples. The chain has TRBV4-1 and TRBJ1-2, with D possibly being TRBD1 (6 bases). CDR3 coding DNA: TGCGCCAGCAGCCAAGAAAACCGGGGGGCCCCAGCTAACTATGGCTACACCTTC. It specifies CASSQENRGAPANYGYTF.